This record concerns one TCR beta chain sequence. As yet, its antigen is unknown. The CDR3 sequence is 21 residues long. V gave up 0 bases and J gave up 0 bases; unmatched junction bases: 11. CDR1 and CDR2 (germline): ENHRY, SYGVKD. These data belong to a study of blood T cells in healthy people across ages. Study findings and constraints: It was held that diversity estimates obtained from one million T cells represented underestimates.

A second roughly 6 to 11 cycle PCR used barcoded and J-beta primers. Via MiXCR, TCRdb re-called the 5' RACE reads, giving one row per CDR3 protein. Of over 1,500,000 distinct CDR3 sequences in the sample, about 39% were seen once. The sample taken for sequencing was blood. The TCR comes from a human donor in good health. The chain carries TRBV10-3 and TRBJ2-3; 14 bases map to TRBD2. CDR3 coding DNA: TGTGCCATCAGTGAGTCGAGAGGGACTAGCGGGGGTTCCTCTAGCACAGATACGCAGTATTTT. Translated: CAISESRGTSGGSSSTDTQYF.